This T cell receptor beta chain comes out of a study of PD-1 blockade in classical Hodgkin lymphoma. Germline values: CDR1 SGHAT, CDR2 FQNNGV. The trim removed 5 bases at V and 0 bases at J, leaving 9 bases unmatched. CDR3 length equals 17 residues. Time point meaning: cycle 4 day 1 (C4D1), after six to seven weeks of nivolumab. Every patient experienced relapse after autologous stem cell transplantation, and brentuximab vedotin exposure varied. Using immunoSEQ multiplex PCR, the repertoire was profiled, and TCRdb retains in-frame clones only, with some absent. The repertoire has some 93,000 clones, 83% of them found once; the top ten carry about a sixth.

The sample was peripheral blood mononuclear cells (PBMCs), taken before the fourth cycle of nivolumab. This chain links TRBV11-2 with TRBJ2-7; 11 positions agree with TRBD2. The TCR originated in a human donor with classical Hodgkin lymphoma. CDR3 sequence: CASSPRGLAVSSYEQYF. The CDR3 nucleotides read TGTGCCAGCAGCCCACGGGGACTAGCGGTGAGCTCCTACGAGCAGTACTTC. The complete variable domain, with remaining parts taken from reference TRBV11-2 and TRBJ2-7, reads EAGVAQSPRYKIIEKRQSVAFWCNPISGHATLYWYQQILGQGPKLLIQFQNNGVVDDSQLPKDRFSAERLKGVDSTLKIQPAKLEDSAVYLCASSPRGLAVSSYEQYFGPGTRLTVT.